What follows are 7 T cell receptor beta chains derived from one specimen sequenced in a study of OX40 agonist ivuxolimab in advanced cancers. Repertoires were generated with immunoSEQ multiplex PCR, while TCRdb's copy carries only in-frame clones and drops some. The sample has roughly 69,000 clones, about 90% seen once; the top ten hold about 4.4%. The sample was CD4+ or CD8+ T cells sorted from blood, taken in a trial of the OX40 agonist ivuxolimab. The receptors here all came from an adult with an advanced solid tumor such as melanoma, head and neck, liver or kidney cancer.

This clone was recorded only once. The rearrangement joins TRBV5-1 to TRBJ2-3; no clear D gene. Germline V CDR1 and CDR2: SGHRS, YFSETQ. This CDR3 has 14 amino acids. V lost 0 bases, J lost 2 bases, and 7 bases lay in between. Here the CDR3 DNA reads TGCGCCAGCAGCTTGGAGAAGTCCACAGATACGCAGTATTTT. As protein: CASSLEKSTDTQYF.

The chain has TRBV5-8 and TRBJ1-1; 9 bases agree with TRBD1. Germline values: CDR1 SGHTS, CDR2 YDEGEE. After removal of 4 bases from V and 3 bases from J, the junction contained 7 bases not matched to a gene. The CDR3 runs 15 residues. The CDR3 reads CASSPGTGSYTEAFF. CDR3 in DNA: TGTGCCAGCAGCCCCGGGACAGGGAGTTACACTGAAGCTTTCTTT.

This chain joins TRBV7-3 and TRBJ2-3; TRBD2 matches at 9 bases. The germline gives CDR1 SGHTA, CDR2 FQGTGA. The CDR3 is made up of 18 amino acids. The ends lost 2 bases at V and 6 bases at J; junction bases unmatched: 15. DNA of the CDR3: TGTGCCAGCAGCTTAGAAAGCACAGGGGCTAGCGGGGTGGATACGCAGTATTTT. Protein: CASSLESTGASGVDTQYF.

This chain joins TRBV27 and TRBJ2-4; D is unresolved. The V gene lost 3 bases and the J gene lost 1 base, with 10 bases spanning the gap. This CDR3 is built from 15 residues. Per germline, CDR1 MNHEY and CDR2 SMNVEV (reference sequence). CDR3 amino acids: CASSFSVGAKNIQYF. CDR3 DNA: TGTGCCAGCAGTTTCTCTGTTGGGGCCAAAAACATTCAGTACTTC.

V gene TRBV27 combines with J gene TRBJ2-5, with D possibly being TRBD2 (7 bases). The CDR3 has 15 residues. CDR1 is MNHEY, CDR2 SMNVEV, per germline (reference sequence). Trimming removed 2 bases from V and 2 bases from J, with 12 bases in between. CDR3 nucleotides: TGTGCCAGCAGTTTAGGGGGGGGCGGACAAGAGACCCAGTACTTC. Amino acid sequence: CASSLGGGGQETQYF.

This clone ranks as medium-sized. The chain links TRBV6-5 to TRBJ2-1; TRBD1 aligns across 7 bases. The length of the CDR3 is 15 residues. V dropped 6 bases and J dropped 0; count of bases not matched to a gene: 5. Germline V gene sequence: CDR1 MNHEY, CDR2 SVGAGI. Written as DNA, the CDR3 is TGTGCCAGCAGCCTGGGACAGCACTCCTACAATGAGCAGTTCTTC. Translated: CASSLGQHSYNEQFF.

V is TRBV5-4 and J is TRBJ1-2; 9 positions match TRBD1. The CDR3 covers 16 residues. Germline assignment: CDR1 SGHNT and CDR2 YYREEE (reference sequence). V lost 1 base and J lost 6; bases outside the gene matches: 10. CDR3 nucleotides: TGTGCCAGCAGCTTGCACACCTCGGACAGGGGCCATGGCTACACCTTC. Translation: CASSLHTSDRGHGYTF. Full variable domain (remainder filled in from reference TRBV5-4 and TRBJ1-2): ETGVTQSPTHLIKTRGQQVTLRCSSQSGHNTVSWYQQALGQGPQFIFQYYREEENGRGNFPPRFSGLQFPNYSSELNVNALELDDSALYLCASSLHTSDRGHGYTFGSGTRLTVV.